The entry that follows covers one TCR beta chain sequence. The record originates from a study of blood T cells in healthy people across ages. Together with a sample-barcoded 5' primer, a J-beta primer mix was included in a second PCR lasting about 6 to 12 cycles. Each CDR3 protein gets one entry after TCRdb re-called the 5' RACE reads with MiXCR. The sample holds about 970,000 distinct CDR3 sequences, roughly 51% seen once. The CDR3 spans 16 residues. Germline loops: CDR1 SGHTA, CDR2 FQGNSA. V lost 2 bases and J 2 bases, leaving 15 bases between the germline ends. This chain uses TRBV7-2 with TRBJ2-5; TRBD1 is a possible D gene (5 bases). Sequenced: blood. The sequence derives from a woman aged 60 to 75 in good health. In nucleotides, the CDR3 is TGTGCCAGCAGCTTAAAGGCAGGGTGGTATCAAGAGACCCAGTACTTC. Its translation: CASSLKAGWYQETQYF.